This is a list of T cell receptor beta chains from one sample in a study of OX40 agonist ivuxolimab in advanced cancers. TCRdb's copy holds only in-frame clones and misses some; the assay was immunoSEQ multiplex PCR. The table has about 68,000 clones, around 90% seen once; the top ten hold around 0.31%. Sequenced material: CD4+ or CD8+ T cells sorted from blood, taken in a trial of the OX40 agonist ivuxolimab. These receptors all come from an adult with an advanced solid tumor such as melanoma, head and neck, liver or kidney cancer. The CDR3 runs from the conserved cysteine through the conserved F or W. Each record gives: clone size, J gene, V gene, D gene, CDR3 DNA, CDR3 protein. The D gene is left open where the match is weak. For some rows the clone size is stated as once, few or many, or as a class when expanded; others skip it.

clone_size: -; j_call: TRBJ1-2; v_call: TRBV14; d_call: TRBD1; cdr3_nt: TGTGCCAGCAGCCAAGATCGTCCTTCACGGGACAGGGTGCACTATGGCTACACCTTC; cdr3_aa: CASSQDRPSRDRVHYGYTF
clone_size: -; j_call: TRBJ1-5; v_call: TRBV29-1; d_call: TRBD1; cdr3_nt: TGCAGCGTTGAATCAGGGGGCGTAGGGCAGCCCCAGCATTTT; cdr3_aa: CSVESGGVGQPQHF
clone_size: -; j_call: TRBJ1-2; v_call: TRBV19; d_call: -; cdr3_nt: TGTGCCAGTAGTATAGTGGGGACACCAACTGGCTACACCTTC; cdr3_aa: CASSIVGTPTGYTF
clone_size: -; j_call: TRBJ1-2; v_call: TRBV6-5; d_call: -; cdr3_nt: TGTGCCAGCAGCCGGGACGGTACTAACTATGGCTACACCTTC; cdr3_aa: CASSRDGTNYGYTF
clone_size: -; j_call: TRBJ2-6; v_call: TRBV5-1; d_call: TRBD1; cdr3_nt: TGCGCCAGCAGCCGGGGACAGACTTTCTCTGGGGCCAACGTCCTGACTTTC; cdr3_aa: CASSRGQTFSGANVLTF
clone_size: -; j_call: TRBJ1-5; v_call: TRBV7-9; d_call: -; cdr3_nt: TGTGCCAGCAGCCGGCAGGGCCAGCCCCAGCATTTT; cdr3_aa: CASSRQGQPQHF
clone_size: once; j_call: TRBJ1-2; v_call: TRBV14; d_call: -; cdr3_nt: TGTGCCAGCAGCCAAGATATCGGGGCGGGGAACTATGGCTACACCTTC; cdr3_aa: CASSQDIGAGNYGYTF
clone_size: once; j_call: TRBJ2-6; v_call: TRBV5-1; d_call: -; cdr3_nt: TGCGCCAGCAGCTTGAACAGAATGTCCTCTGGGGCCAACGTCCTGACTTTC; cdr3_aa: CASSLNRMSSGANVLTF
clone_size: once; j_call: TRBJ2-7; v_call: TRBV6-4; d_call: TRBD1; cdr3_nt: TGTGCCAGCAGTGCCCCGACAGGGGGCTTCTACGAGCAGTACTTC; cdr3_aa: CASSAPTGGFYEQYF
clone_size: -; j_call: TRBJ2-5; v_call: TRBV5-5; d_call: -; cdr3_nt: TGTGCCAGCAGCCCGCCAGGGGCGCTAGAGACCCAGTACTTC; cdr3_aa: CASSPPGALETQYF
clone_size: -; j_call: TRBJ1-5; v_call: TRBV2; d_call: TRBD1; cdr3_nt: TGTGCCAGCAGTGAAAATACAGGGGGCGGTCAGCCCCAGCATTTT; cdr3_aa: CASSENTGGGQPQHF
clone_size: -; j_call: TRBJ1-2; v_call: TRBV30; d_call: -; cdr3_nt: TGTGCCTGGAGTGTAGGGCAGTCCGGCTACACCTTC; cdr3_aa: CAWSVGQSGYTF
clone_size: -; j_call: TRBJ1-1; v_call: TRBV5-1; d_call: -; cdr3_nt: TGCGCCAGCAGCCCCACCGACAGAAACACTGAAGCTTTCTTT; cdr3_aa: CASSPTDRNTEAFF
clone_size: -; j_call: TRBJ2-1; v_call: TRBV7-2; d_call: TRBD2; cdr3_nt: TGTGCCAGCAGTCGTAACCCTGGCGGGAGCTCCTACAATGAGCAGTTCTTC; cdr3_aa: CASSRNPGGSSYNEQFF
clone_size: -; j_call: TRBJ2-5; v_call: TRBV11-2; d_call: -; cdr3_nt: TGTGCCAGCAGCTTTCGCCCGGACCGTTTGGAGACCCAGTACTTC; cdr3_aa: CASSFRPDRLETQYF
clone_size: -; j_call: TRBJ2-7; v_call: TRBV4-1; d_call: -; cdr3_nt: TGCGCCAGCAGCCAAGACAAAACCTACGAGCAGTACTTC; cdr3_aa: CASSQDKTYEQYF
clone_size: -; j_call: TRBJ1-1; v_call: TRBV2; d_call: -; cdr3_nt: TGTGCCAGCAGTGAACAGGGGAACACTGAAGCTTTCTTT; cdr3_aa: CASSEQGNTEAFF
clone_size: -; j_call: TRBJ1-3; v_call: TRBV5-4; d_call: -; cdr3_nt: TGTGCCAGCAGCTCGGGGGCGGGGCGCCGCTCTGGAAACACCATATATTTT; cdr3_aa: CASSSGAGRRSGNTIYF
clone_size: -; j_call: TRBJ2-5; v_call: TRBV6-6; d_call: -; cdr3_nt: TGTGCCAGCAGTTACGTAGGAGAGACCCAGTACTTC; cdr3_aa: CASSYVGETQYF
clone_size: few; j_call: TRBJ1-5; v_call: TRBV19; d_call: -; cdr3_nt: TGTGCCAGTAGTATCCCCCCCAGGGATCGCGCTCAGCCCCAGCATTTT; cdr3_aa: CASSIPPRDRAQPQHF
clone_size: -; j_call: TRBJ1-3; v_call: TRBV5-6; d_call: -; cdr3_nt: TGTGCCAGCAGCTACACGGGAAACACCATATATTTT; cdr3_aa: CASSYTGNTIYF
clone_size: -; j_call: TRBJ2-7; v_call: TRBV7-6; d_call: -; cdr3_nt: TGTGCCAGCAGCACGGGACTCTCCTACGAGCAGTACTTC; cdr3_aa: CASSTGLSYEQYF
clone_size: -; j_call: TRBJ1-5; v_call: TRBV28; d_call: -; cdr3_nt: TGTGCCAGCACCCTCTTCCAGGACAGCAATCAGCCCCAGCATTTT; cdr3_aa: CASTLFQDSNQPQHF
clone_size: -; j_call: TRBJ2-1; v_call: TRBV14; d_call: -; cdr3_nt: TGTGCCAGCAGCCTAACTAATTATGAGCAGTTCTTC; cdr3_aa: CASSLTNYEQFF
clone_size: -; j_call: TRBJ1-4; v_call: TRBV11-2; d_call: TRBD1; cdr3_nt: TGTGCCAGCAGAACCGGGACAGGGGTGGAAAAACTGTTTTTT; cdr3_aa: CASRTGTGVEKLFF
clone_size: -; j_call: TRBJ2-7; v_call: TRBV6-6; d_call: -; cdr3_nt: TGTGCCAGCAATAATGTTCGGGAGCAGTACTTC; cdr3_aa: CASNNVREQYF
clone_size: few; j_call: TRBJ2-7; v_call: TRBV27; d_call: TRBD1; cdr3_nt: TGTGCCAGCAGTTCCTCGGACAGGGGGAGCGAGCAGTACTTC; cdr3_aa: CASSSSDRGSEQYF
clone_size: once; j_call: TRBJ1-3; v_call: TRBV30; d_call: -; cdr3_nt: TGTGCCTGGAGTGACCCCCTTTGGGGGGCCATATATTTT; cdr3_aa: CAWSDPLWGAIYF
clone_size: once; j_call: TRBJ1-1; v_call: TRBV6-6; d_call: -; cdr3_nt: TGTGCCAGCAGTTACAGCGCCACTGAAGCTTTCTTT; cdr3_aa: CASSYSATEAFF
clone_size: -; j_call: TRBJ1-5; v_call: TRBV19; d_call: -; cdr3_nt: TGTGCCAGTATGCCGTCAGGGTTTGCTCAGCCCCAGCATTTT; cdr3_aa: CASMPSGFAQPQHF
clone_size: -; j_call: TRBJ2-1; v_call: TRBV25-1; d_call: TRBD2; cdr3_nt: TGTGCCAGCAGTGGCGGGAGGGTTTTGAATGAGCAGTTCTTC; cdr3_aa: CASSGGRVLNEQFF
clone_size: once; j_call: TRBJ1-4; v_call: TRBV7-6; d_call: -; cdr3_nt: TGTGCCAGCAGCTTCGGATTTAATGAAAAACTGTTTTTT; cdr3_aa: CASSFGFNEKLFF
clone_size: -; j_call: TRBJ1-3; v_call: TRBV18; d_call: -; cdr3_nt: TGTGCCAGCTCACCACTCGGTCAGAACTCTGGAAACACCATATATTTT; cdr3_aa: CASSPLGQNSGNTIYF
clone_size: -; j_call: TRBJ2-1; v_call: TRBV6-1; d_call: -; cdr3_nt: TGTGCCAGCAGTGAAGTAGGTGGAGGGTCCTACAATGAGCAGTTCTTC; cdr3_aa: CASSEVGGGSYNEQFF
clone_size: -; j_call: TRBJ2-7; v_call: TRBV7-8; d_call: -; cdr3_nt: TGTGCCAGCAGCTTAGCCAGGACCCTCTACGAGCAGTACTTC; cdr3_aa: CASSLARTLYEQYF
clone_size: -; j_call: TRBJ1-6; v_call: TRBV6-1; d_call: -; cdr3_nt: TGTGCCAGCAGTGAAGCGAGGGCCAGGGTATCACCCCTCCACTTT; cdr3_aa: CASSEARARVSPLHF
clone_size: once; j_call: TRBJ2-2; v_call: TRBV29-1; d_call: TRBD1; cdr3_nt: TGCAGCGGAATACAGGGGGCGGCCGGGGAGCTGTTTTTT; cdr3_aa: CSGIQGAAGELFF
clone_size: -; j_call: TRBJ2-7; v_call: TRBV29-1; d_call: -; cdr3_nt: TGCAGCGTTGATAGGGGGAGCCCCTACGAGCAGTACTTC; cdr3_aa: CSVDRGSPYEQYF
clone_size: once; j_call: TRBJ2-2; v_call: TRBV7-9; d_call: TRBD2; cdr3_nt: TGTGCCAGCAGCTTATCCCAGGGACTAGCGGGAACGGGGGAGCTGTTTTTT; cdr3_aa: CASSLSQGLAGTGELFF
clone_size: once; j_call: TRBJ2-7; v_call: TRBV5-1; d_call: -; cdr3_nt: TGCGCCAGCAGCCGGGACCCCCTGATCTACGAGCAGTACTTC; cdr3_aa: CASSRDPLIYEQYF
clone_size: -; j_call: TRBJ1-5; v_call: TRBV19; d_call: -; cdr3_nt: TGTGCCAGTAGTATTCCTTCCCTGGGCATGGGCAATCAGCCCCAGCATTTT; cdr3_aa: CASSIPSLGMGNQPQHF
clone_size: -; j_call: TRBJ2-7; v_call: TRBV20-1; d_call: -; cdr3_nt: TGCAGTGCTAGTCACACCTACGAGCAGTACTTC; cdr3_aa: CSASHTYEQYF
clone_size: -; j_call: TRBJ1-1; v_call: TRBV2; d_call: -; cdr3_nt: TGTGCCAGCAGAAGGGGTAGGGGATACACTGAAGCTTTCTTT; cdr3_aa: CASRRGRGYTEAFF
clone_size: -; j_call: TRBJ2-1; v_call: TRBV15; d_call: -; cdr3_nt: TGTGCCACCAGCAGAGGGCCCGGGGCCAATGAGCAGTTCTTC; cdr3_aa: CATSRGPGANEQFF
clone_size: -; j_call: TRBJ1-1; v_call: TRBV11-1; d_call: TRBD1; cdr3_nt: TGTGCCAGCAGCTCGATGGACAGGGGCAACTTTTGTGAAGCTTTCTTT; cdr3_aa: CASSSMDRGNFCEAFF
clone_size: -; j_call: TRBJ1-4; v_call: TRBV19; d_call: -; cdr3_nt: TGTGCCAGTAGTATAGGTCTCGCAACTAATGAAAAACTGTTTTTT; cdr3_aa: CASSIGLATNEKLFF
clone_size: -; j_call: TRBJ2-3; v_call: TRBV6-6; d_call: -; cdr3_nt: TGTGCCAGCATTGGACTGCTCACAGATACGCAGTATTTT; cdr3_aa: CASIGLLTDTQYF
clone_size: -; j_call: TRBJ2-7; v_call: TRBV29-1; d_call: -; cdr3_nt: TGCAGCGTTGTCCGGTCTGGCCGAACATTCTCCTACGAGCAGTACTTC; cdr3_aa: CSVVRSGRTFSYEQYF
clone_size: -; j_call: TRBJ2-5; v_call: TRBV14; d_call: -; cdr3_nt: TGTGCCAGCAGTGCGGGGGCCATTCAAGAGACCCAGTACTTC; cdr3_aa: CASSAGAIQETQYF
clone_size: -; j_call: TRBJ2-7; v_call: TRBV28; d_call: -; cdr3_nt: TGTGCCAGCAGTACAGGTAGCGAGCAGTACTTC; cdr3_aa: CASSTGSEQYF
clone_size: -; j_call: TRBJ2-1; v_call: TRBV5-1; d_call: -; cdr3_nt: TGCGCCAGCAGCTTGGTGTTAGCGACCAACAATGAGCAGTTCTTC; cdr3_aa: CASSLVLATNNEQFF
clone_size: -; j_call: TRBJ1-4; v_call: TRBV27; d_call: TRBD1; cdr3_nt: TGTGCCAGCAGTCATCACAGGGGATTGGCAACTAATGAAAAACTGTTTTTT; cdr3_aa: CASSHHRGLATNEKLFF
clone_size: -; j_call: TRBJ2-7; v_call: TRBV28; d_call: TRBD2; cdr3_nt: TGTGCCAGCCCTCCCCGAATGCGGGAGAGCTCCTACGAGCAGTACTTC; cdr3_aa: CASPPRMRESSYEQYF
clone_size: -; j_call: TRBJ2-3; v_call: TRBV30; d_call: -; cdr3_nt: TGTGCCTGGAGCCCAGGGTCAGATACGCAGTATTTT; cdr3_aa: CAWSPGSDTQYF
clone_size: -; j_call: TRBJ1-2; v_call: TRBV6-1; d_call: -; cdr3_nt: TGTGCCAGCAGTGGTGCATCTAACTATGGCTACACCTTC; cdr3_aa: CASSGASNYGYTF
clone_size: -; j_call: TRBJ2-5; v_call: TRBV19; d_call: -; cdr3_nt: TGTGCCATTTCCCCAGGGATAGGGGAGACCCAGTACTTC; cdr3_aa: CAISPGIGETQYF
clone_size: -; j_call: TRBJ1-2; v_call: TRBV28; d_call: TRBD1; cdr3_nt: TGTGCCAGCAGTTTATTGCGGACAGGGGTCGGCTACACCTTC; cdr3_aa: CASSLLRTGVGYTF